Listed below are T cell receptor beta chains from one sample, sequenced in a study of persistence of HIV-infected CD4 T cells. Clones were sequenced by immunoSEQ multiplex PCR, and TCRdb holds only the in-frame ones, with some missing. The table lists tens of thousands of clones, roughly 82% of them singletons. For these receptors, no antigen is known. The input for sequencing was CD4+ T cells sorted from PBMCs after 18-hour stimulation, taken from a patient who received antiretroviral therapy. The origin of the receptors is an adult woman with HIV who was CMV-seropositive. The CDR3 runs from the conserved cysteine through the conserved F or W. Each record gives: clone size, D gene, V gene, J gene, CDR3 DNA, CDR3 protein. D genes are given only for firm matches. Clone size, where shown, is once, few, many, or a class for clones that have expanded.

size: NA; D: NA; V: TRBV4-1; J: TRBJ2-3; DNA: TGCGCCAGCAGCCAAGAGGGAGGTGGAGGGGCCACAGATACGCAGTATTTT; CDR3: CASSQEGGGGATDTQYF
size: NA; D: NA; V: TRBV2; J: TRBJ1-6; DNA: TGTGCCAGCTGTTTACAACTTTCACCCCTCCACTTT; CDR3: CASCLQLSPLHF
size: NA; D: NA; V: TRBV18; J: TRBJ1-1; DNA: TGTGCCAGCTACCCCCCTGACAGGAACACTGAAGCTTTCTTT; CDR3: CASYPPDRNTEAFF
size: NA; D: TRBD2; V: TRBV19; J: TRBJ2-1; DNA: TGTGCCAGTAGTATCCCTCAGCGGGGGGGCCGAAATGAGCAGTTCTTC; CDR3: CASSIPQRGGRNEQFF
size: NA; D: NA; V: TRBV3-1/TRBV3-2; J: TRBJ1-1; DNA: TGTGCCAGCAGCCAAGATGGCCGAGAAGCTTTCTTT; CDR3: CASSQDGREAFF
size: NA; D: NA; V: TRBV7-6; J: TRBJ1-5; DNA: TGTGCCAGCAGCCCGACAGGTTATAGCAATCAGCCCCAGCATTTT; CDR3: CASSPTGYSNQPQHF
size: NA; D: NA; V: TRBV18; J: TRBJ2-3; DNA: TGTGCCAGCTCACCAAGAATCACAGATACGCAGTATTTT; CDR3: CASSPRITDTQYF
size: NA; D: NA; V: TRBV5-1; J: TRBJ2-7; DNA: TGCGCCAGCAGCCAAGACTATGCGAGCTACGAGCAGTACTTC; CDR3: CASSQDYASYEQYF
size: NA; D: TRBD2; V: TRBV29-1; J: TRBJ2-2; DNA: TGCAGCGTCCTTATAGCGGGACGCACCGGGGAGCTGTTTTTT; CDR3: CSVLIAGRTGELFF
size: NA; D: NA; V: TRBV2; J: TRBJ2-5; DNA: TGTGCCAGCAGTGTTGAGGGGAAAGAGACCCAGTACTTC; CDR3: CASSVEGKETQYF
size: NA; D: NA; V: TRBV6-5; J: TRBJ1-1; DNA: TGTGCCAGCAGAGCCAGGGACACTGAAGCTTTCTTT; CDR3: CASRARDTEAFF
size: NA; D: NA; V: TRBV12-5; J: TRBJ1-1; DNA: TGTGCTAGTGGTCGGACAGTAGAAGCTTTCTTT; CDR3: CASGRTVEAFF
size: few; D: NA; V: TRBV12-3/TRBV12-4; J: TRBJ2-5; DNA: TGTGCCAGCACCGTGGGGCAGCAAGAGACCCAGTACTTC; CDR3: CASTVGQQETQYF
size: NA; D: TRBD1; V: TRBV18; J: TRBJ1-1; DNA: TGTGCCAGCTCACCGACAGGGGGCAAAACTGAAGCTTTCTTT; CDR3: CASSPTGGKTEAFF
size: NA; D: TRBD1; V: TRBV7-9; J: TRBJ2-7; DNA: TGTGCCAGCAGCTCGGGGACAGGGAAGGGGGAGCAGTACTTC; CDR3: CASSSGTGKGEQYF
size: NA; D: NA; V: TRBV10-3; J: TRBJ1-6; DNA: TGTGCCATCAGTGAGACCGGTTCTTATTCACCCCTCCACTTT; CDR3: CAISETGSYSPLHF
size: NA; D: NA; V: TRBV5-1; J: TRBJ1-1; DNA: TGCGCCAGCAGCTCTCACGGTCCCCCGTCCACTGAAGCTTTCTTT; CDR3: CASSSHGPPSTEAFF
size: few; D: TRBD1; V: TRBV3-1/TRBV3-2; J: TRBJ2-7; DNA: TGTGCCAGCAGCCCCCTCGGGACAGGGACTGGGCAGTACTTC; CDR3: CASSPLGTGTGQYF
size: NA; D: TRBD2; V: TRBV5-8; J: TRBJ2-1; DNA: TGTGCCAGCAGCCTGGGGACTAGCGGGGCCTACAATGAGCAGTTCTTC; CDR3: CASSLGTSGAYNEQFF
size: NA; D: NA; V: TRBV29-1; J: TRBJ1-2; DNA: TGCAGCGTGGAAACCAGGGCTTCACGGGGAGGCTACACCTTC; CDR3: CSVETRASRGGYTF
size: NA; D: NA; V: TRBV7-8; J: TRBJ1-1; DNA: TGTGCCAGCAGCTTAAGATTCGATGAGAACACTGAAGCTTTCTTT; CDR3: CASSLRFDENTEAFF
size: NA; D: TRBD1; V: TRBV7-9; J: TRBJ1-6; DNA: TGTGCCAGCAGCTCATGGACAGGGGGGAATTCACCCCTCCACTTT; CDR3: CASSSWTGGNSPLHF